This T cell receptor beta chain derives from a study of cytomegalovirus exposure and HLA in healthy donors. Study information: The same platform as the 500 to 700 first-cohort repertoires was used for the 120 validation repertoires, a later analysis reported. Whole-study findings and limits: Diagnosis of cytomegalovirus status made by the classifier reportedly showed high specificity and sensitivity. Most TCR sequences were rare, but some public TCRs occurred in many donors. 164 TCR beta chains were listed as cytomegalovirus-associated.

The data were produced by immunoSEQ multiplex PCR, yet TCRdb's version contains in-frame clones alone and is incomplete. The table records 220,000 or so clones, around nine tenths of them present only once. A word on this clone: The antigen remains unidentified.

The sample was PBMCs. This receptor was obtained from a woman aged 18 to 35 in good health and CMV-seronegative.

The CDR3 coding sequence is TGTGCAAGTCGCTTAGCCCCCCCCTGTGCAGAGCGGTGCAATGAGCAGTTCTTC. Its translation: CASRLAPPCAERCNEQFF. The chain recombines TRBV12-2 with TRBJ2-1; the listed D gene, TRBD2, was not tested against the DNA. TRBV12-2 is a pseudogene. The CDR3 length is 18 residues.